These 6 T cell receptor beta chains came from one sample sequenced in a study of vaccination effects on CD4 cells after COVID-19. ViraFEST assay sequencing came after antigen-specific CD4+ T cells were expanded with viral peptide pools. Around day 10 of culture, CD4+ T cells were separated out. Two doses of BNT162b2 or mRNA-1273 vaccine were administered to participants. Their target antigens are unknown. The assay was immunoSEQ multiplex PCR, and TCRdb's table has in-frame clones only and misses some. The repertoire holds roughly 30,000 clones, with 55% to 75% as singletons. This specimen consisted of CD4+ T cells from PBMCs cultured with HCoV-NL63 spike peptides, obtained after COVID-19 vaccination. These receptors all come from a human donor who received a COVID-19 vaccine.

The rearrangement links TRBV5-1 to TRBJ2-7, with a tentative D call TRBD2 (5 bases). This CDR3 has 14 residues. Trimming took off 4 bases at V and 1 base at J, with 12 bases between the two ends. CDR1 SGHRS and CDR2 YFSETQ come from the germline V gene. The CDR3 sequence is CASSPGGRSYEQYF. DNA for the CDR3: TGCGCCAGCAGCCCAGGAGGCAGGTCCTACGAGCAGTACTTC.

This chain uses TRBV6-4 with TRBJ2-5, with TRBD2 matching over 7 bases. The V gene's germline CDR1 is MRHNA and CDR2 SNTAGT. This CDR3 region has 17 residues. Trimming cost V 6 bases and J 4 bases; bases outside gene matches: 17. CDR3 in amino acids: CASSRPQAGRNPETQYF. The DNA for the CDR3 is TGTGCCAGCAGCCGACCCCAAGCGGGGCGAAACCCAGAGACCCAGTACTTC.

The chain recombines TRBV27 with TRBJ2-2; D unclear. The CDR3 has 12 residues. Germline V lookup: CDR1 MNHEY, CDR2 SMNVEV (reference sequence). Trimming pared 2 bases from V and 6 bases from J, leaving 4 bases between. For the CDR3, the DNA is TGTGCCAGCAGTTTAGCAGCCGGGGAGCTGTTTTTT. It translates to CASSLAAGELFF.

This chain's CDR3 is CASSSGQGFTDTQYF. The CDR3 bases are TGTGCCAGCTCATCGGGACAGGGGTTTACAGATACGCAGTATTTT. The V gene is TRBV18, the J gene TRBJ2-3, with 10 positions matching TRBD1. Per the germline V gene, CDR1 is KGHSH and CDR2 is LQKENI. Trimming cost V 5 bases and J 3 bases; bases outside gene matches: 5. This CDR3 has 15 amino acids.

V gene TRBV11-3 combines with J gene TRBJ2-1; D gene unclear. Germline loops: CDR1 SGHNT, CDR2 YENEEA. V was cut by 1 base and J by 2 bases, with 9 bases left in between. This CDR3 is 15 amino acids long. The CDR3 DNA sequence: TGTGCCAGCAGCTTAGGGGGTAGCACCTACAATGAGCAGTTCTTC. This encodes CASSLGGSTYNEQFF.

The gene calls are TRBV6-2 or TRBV6-3 and TRBJ2-7, with 9 bases fitting TRBD2. After removal of 2 bases from V and 1 base from J, the junction contained 18 bases not matched to a gene. This CDR3 has 20 amino acids. Germline V lookup: CDR1 MNHEY, CDR2 SVGEGT. The DNA of the CDR3 is TGTGCCAGCAGTTACACCCCCGCCTACGGCGGGGGGGGACTATCCTACGAGCAGTACTTC. Translating it yields CASSYTPAYGGGGLSYEQYF.